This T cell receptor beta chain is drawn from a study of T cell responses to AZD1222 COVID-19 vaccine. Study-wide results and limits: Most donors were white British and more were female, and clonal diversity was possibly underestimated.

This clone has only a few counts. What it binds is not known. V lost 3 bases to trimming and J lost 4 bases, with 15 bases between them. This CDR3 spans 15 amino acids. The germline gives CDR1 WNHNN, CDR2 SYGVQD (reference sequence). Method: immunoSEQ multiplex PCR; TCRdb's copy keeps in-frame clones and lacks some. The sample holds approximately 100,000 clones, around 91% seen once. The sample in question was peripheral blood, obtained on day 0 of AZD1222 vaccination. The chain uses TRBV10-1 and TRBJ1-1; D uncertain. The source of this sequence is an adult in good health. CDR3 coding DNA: TGCGCCAGCAGTGAAGGCCCGGGTTACTCCACTGAAGCTTTCTTT. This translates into CASSEGPGYSTEAFF.